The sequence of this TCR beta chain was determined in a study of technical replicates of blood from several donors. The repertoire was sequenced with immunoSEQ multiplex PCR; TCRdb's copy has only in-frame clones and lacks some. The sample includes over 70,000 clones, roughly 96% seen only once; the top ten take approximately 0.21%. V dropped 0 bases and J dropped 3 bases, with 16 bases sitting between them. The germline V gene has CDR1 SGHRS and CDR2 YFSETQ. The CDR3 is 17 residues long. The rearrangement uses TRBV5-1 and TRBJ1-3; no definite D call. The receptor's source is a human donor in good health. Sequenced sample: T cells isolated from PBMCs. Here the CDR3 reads CASSLVPIARVGNTIYF. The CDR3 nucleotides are TGCGCCAGCAGCTTGGTACCAATTGCGAGGGTTGGAAACACCATATATTTT.